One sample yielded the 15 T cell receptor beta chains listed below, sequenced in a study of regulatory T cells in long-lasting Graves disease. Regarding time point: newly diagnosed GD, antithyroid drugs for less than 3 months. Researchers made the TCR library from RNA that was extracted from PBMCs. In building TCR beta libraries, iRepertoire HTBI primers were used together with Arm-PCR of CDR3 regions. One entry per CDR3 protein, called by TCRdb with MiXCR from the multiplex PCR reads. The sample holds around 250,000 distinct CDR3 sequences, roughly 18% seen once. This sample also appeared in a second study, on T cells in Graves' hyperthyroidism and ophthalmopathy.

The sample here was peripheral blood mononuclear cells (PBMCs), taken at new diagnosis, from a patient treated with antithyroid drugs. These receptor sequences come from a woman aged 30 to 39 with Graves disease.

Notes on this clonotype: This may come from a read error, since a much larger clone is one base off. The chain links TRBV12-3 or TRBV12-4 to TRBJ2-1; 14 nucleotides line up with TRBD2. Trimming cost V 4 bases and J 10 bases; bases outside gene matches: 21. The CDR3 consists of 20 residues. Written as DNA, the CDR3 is TGTGCCAGCAGTTCCTCCCGACTAGCGGGGGGGTTACGCCTCTCCTACGAGCAGTTCTTC. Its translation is CASSSSRLAGGLRLSYEQFF.

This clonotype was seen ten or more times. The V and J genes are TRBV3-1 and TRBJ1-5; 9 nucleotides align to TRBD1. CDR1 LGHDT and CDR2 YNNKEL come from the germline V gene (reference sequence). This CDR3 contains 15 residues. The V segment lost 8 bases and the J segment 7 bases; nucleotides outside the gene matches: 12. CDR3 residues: CASPPGQGKDQPQHF. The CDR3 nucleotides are TGTGCCAGCCCGCCGGGACAGGGTAAGGACCAGCCCCAGCATTTT.

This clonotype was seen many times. As DNA, the CDR3 is TGTGCCAGCAGCTTGGTAGGCATTATCTACGAGCAGTACTTC. As protein: CASSLVGIIYEQYF. This chain uses TRBV5-6 with TRBJ2-7, with no clear D. There are 14 residues in the CDR3. V shed 0 bases and J shed 3 bases, with 10 bases lying between them. Looked up from germline, CDR1 is SGHDT and CDR2 is YYEEEE.

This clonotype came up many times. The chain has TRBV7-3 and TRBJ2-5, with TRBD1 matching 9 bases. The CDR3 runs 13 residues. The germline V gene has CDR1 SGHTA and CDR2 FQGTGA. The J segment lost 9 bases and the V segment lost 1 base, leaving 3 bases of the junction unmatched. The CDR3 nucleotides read TGTGCCAGCAGCTTAATGACAGGGGGAGCCCAGTACTTC. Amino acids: CASSLMTGGAQYF.

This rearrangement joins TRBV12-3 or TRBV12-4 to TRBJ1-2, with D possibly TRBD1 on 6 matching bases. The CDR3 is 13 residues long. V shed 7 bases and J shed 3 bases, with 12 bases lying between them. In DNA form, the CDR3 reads TGTGCCAGCATGGCAGGGGTACACTATGGCTACACCTTC. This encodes CASMAGVHYGYTF.

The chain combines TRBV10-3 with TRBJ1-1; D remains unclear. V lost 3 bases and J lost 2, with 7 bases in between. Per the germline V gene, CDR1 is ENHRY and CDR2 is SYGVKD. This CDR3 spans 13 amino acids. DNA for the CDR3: TGTGCCATCAGTGATTCAGGTAACACTGAAGCTTTCTTT. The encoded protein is CAISDSGNTEAFF.

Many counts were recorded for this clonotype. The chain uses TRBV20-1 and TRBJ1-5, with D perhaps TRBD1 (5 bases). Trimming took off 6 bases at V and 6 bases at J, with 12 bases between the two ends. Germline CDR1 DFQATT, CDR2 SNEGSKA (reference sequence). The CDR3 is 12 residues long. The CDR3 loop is CSALGGAQPQHF. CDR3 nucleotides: TGCAGTGCACTCGGGGGAGCTCAGCCCCAGCATTTT.

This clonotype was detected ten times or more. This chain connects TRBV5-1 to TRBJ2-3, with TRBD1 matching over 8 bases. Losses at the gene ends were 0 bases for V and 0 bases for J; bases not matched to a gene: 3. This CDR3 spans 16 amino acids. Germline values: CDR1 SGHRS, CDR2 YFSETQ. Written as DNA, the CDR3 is TGCGCCAGCAGCTTGGCGAGGACAGGGAGCACAGATACGCAGTATTTT. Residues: CASSLARTGSTDTQYF. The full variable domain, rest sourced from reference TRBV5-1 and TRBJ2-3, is KAGVTQTPRYLIKTRGQQVTLSCSPISGHRSVSWYQQTPGQGLQFLFEYFSETQRNKGNFPGRFSGRQFSNSRSEMNVSTLELGDSALYLCASSLARTGSTDTQYFGPGTRLTVL.

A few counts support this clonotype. The CDR3 region is CASSPGGVTEAFF. In DNA form, the CDR3 reads TGTGCCAGCTCACCCGGGGGGGTAACTGAAGCTTTCTTT. The rearrangement links TRBV18 to TRBJ1-1, with D perhaps matching TRBD1 (5 bases). V was pared by 3 bases and J by 5 bases, with 10 bases between. Germline values: CDR1 KGHSH, CDR2 LQKENI. The CDR3 contains 13 residues.

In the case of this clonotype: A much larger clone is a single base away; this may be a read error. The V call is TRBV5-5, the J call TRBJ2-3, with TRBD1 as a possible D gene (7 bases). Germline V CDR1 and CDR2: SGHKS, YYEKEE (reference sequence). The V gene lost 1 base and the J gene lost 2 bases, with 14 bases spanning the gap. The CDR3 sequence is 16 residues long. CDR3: CASSLLARGVTDTQYF. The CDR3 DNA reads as TGTGCCAGCAGCTTGTTGGCCAGGGGGGTCACAGATACGCAGTATTTT.

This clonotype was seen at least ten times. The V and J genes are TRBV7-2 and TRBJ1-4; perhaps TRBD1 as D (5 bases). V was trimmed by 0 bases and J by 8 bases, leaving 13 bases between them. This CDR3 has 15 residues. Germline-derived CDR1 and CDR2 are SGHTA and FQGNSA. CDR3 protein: CASSLAWGGNEKLFF. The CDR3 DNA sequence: TGTGCCAGCAGCTTAGCTTGGGGGGGAAACGAAAAACTGTTTTTT.

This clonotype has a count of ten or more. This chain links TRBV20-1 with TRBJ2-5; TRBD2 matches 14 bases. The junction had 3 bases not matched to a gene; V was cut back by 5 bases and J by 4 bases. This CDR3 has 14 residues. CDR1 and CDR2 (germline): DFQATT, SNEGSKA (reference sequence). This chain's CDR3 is CSASGTSGGETQYF. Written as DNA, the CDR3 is TGCAGTGCTTCCGGGACTAGCGGGGGAGAGACCCAGTACTTC.

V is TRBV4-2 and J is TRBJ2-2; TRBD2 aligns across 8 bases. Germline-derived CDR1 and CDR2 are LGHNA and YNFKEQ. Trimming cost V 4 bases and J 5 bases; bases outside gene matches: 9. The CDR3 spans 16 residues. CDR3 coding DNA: TGTGCCAGCAGCCGGGAGCGGCGGGGGGCTACCGGGGAGCTGTTTTTT. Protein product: CASSRERRGATGELFF.

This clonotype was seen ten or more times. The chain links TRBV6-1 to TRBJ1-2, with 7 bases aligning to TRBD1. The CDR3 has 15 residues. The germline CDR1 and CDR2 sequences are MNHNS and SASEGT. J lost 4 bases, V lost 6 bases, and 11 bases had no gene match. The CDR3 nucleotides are TGTGCCAGCAGACTTAGGGACAGCCCATCCTATGGCTACACCTTC. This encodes CASRLRDSPSYGYTF.

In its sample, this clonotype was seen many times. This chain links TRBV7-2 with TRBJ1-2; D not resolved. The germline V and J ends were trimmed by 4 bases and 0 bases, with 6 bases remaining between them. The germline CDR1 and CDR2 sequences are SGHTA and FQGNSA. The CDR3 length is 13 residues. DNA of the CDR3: TGTGCCAGCAGCTACAGTACTAACTATGGCTACACCTTC. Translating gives CASSYSTNYGYTF.